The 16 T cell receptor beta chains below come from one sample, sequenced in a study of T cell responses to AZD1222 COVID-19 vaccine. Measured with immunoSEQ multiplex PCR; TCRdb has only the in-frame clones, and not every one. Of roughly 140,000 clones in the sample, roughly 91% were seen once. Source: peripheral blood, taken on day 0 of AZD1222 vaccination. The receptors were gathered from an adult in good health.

The CDR3 DNA reads as TGTGCCAGCAGTCCCGCCAGGGGGTCTAGCAATCAGCCCCAGCATTTT. Translating it yields CASSPARGSSNQPQHF. The chain is built from TRBV6-2 or TRBV6-3 and TRBJ1-5; 7 nucleotides match TRBD1. After removal of 5 bases from V and 0 bases from J, the junction contained 7 bases not matched to a gene. The CDR3 contains 16 residues. Germline-derived CDR1 and CDR2 are MNHEY and SVGEGT.

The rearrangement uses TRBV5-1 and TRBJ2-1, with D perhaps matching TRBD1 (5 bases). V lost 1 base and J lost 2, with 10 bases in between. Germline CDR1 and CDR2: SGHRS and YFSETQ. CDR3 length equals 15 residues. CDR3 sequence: CASSLNQGTYNEQFF. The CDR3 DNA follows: TGCGCCAGCAGCTTGAACCAGGGCACCTACAATGAGCAGTTCTTC.

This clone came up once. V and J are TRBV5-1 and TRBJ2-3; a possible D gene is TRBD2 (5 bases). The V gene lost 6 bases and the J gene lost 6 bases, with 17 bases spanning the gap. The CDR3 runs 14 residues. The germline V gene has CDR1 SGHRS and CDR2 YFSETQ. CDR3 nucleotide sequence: TGCGCCAGCAAAGCGGACGGGTATCTGGATACGCAGTATTTT. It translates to CASKADGYLDTQYF.

The CDR3 DNA is TGTGCCAGCAGCGACAGGCATTCCGCTGAAGCTTTCTTT. It codes for CASSDRHSAEAFF. This chain connects TRBV6-2 or TRBV6-3 to TRBJ1-1, with a possible D match to TRBD1 (6 bases). Germline loops: CDR1 MNHEY, CDR2 SVGEGT. With 6 bases removed from V and 6 bases from J, the gap between germline ends came to 14 bases. The CDR3 sequence is 13 residues long.

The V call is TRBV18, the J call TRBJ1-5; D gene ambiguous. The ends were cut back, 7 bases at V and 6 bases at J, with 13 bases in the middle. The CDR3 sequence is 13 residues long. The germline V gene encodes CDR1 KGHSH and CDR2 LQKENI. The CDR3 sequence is CASCSDLGQPQHF. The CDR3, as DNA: TGTGCCAGCTGTTCAGATTTGGGTCAGCCCCAGCATTTT.

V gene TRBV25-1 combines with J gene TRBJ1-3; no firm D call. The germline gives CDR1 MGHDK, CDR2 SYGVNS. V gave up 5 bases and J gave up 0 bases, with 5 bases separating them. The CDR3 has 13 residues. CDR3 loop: CASSTVSGNTIYF. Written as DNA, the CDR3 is TGTGCCAGCAGTACAGTCTCTGGAAACACCATATATTTT.

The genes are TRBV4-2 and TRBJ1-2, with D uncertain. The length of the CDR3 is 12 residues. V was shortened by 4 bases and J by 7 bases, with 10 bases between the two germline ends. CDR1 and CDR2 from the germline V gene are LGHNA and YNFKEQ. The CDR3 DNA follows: TGTGCCAGCAGCCCGGGGTTCGCTGGCTACACCTTC. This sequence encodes CASSPGFAGYTF.

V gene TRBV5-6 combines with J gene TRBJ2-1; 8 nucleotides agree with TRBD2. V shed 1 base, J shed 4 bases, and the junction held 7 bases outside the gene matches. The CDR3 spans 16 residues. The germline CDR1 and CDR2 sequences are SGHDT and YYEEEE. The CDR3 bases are TGTGCCAGCAGCTTGAGAGCGGGGGTATATTACAATGAGCAGTTCTTC. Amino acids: CASSLRAGVYYNEQFF.

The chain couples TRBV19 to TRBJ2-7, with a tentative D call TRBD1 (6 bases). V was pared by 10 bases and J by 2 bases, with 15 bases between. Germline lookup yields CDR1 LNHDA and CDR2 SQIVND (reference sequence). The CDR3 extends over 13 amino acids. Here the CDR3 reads CATKGDPPYEQYF. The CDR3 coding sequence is TGTGCCACTAAGGGGGATCCCCCCTACGAGCAGTACTTC.

DNA of the CDR3: TGTGCCAGCAGTGACAGGCGGGCCACAGATACGCAGTATTTT. Translated, it gives CASSDRRATDTQYF. This rearrangement joins TRBV2 to TRBJ2-3; perhaps TRBD2 as D (5 bases). Trimming removed 3 bases at V and 2 bases at J, with 9 bases between. CDR1 is SNHLY, CDR2 FYNNEI, per germline. This CDR3 has 14 amino acids.

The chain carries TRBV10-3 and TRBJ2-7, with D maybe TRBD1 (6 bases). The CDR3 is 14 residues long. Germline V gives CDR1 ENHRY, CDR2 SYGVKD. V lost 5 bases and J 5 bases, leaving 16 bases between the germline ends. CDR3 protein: CAISKLQGSHEQYF. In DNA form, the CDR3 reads TGTGCCATCAGTAAACTCCAGGGGTCCCACGAGCAGTACTTC.

CDR3 in amino acids: CASRGGTNTEAFF. CDR3 nucleotides: TGTGCCAGTAGAGGGGGGACGAACACTGAAGCTTTCTTT. The rearrangement uses TRBV7-9 and TRBJ1-1; D perhaps matches TRBD1 (6 bases). The V gene's germline CDR1 is SEHNR and CDR2 FQNEAQ (reference sequence). The length of the CDR3 is 13 residues. Trimming cost V 9 bases and J 1 base, with 12 bases left between them.

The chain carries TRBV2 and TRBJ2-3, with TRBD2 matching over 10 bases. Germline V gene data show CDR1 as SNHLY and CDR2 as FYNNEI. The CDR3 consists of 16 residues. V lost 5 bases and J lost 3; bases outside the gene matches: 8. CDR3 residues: CASSPQGLAATDTQYF. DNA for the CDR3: TGTGCCAGCAGTCCCCAAGGACTAGCGGCAACAGATACGCAGTATTTT.

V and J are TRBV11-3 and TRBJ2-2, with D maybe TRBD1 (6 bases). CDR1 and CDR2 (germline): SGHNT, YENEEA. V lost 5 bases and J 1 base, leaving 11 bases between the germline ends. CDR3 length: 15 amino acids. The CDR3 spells CASSPGTLNTGELFF. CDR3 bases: TGTGCCAGCAGCCCCGGGACATTGAACACCGGGGAGCTGTTTTTT.

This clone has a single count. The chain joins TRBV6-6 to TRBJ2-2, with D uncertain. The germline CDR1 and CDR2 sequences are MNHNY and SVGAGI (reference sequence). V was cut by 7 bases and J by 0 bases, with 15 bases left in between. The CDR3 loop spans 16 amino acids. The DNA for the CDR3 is TGTGCCAGCACCAAAATAGGGTTCGCGAACACCGGGGAGCTGTTTTTT. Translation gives CASTKIGFANTGELFF.

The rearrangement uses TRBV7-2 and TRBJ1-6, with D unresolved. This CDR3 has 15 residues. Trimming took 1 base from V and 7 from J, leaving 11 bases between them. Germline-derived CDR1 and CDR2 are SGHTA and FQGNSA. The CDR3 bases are TGTGCCAGCAGCTTAGTGGAGGGATGGAATTCACCCCTCCACTTT. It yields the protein CASSLVEGWNSPLHF. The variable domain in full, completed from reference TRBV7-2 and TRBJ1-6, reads GAGVSQSPSNKVTEKGKDVELRCDPISGHTALYWYRQSLGQGLEFLIYFQGNSAPDKSGLPSDRFSAERTGGSVSTLTIQRTQQEDSAVYLCASSLVEGWNSPLHFGNGTRLTVT.